These 21 T cell receptor beta chains originate from one sample sequenced in a study of OX40 agonist ivuxolimab in advanced cancers. Sequenced by immunoSEQ multiplex PCR; TCRdb stores in-frame clones only, minus some. The sample includes about 120,000 clones, approximately 92% of them seen just once. The sequences come from CD4+ or CD8+ T cells sorted from blood, collected in a trial of the OX40 agonist ivuxolimab. The receptors shown here come from an adult with an advanced solid tumor such as melanoma, head and neck, liver or kidney cancer.

The V call is TRBV5-1, the J call TRBJ1-1; the match to TRBD1 covers 7 bases. The length of the CDR3 is 15 residues. Germline V gene data show CDR1 as SGHRS and CDR2 as YFSETQ. After removal of 4 bases from V and 0 bases from J, the junction contained 6 bases not matched to a gene. This CDR3 is CASSNGDSMNTEAFF. In DNA, the CDR3 is TGCGCCAGCAGCAACGGGGACAGCATGAACACTGAAGCTTTCTTT.

The table lists this clone with a count of one. The rearrangement links TRBV28 to TRBJ2-7, with D maybe TRBD1 (6 bases). Germline CDR1 reads MDHEN; CDR2 reads SYDVKM. The CDR3 runs 12 residues. Trimming took off 6 bases at V and 5 bases at J, with 11 bases between the two ends. The CDR3 reads CASRRYRDEQYF. The CDR3 coding sequence is TGTGCCAGCAGGAGATACAGGGACGAGCAGTACTTC.

V and J are TRBV7-6 and TRBJ2-7; D perhaps matches TRBD1 (6 bases). Trimming took 4 bases from V and 2 from J, leaving 15 bases between them. The CDR3 covers 15 residues. Germline V CDR1 and CDR2: SGHVS, FNYEAQ. In nucleotides, the CDR3 is TGTGCCAGCAGCTCCCAGGGGAAGGGAGCCTACGAGCAGTACTTC. Amino acids: CASSSQGKGAYEQYF.

The J gene is TRBJ1-2, the V gene TRBV10-3; tentative D call: TRBD1 (5 bases). The CDR3 consists of 14 residues. V lost 6 bases and J lost 4, with 15 bases in between. The germline gives CDR1 ENHRY, CDR2 SYGVKD. Here the CDR3 reads CAISPGGDPYGYTF. CDR3 sequence (DNA): TGTGCCATCAGCCCGGGGGGGGATCCCTATGGCTACACCTTC.

The chain joins TRBV2 to TRBJ1-2; D not resolved. CDR1 and CDR2 from the germline V gene are SNHLY and FYNNEI. The ends were cut back, 6 bases at V and 2 bases at J, with 4 bases in the middle. The CDR3 contains 11 residues. The CDR3 nucleotides are TGTGCCAGCAGACAGAACTATGGCTACACCTTC. Translating gives CASRQNYGYTF.

The rearrangement links TRBV7-2 to TRBJ2-3, with 13 bases aligning to TRBD2. Germline assignment: CDR1 SGHTA and CDR2 FQGNSA. With V trimmed by 3 bases and J by 2 bases, 5 bases remained unmatched. This CDR3 is 17 amino acids long. In DNA, the CDR3 is TGTGCCAGCAGCTTCACTAGCGGGGGGGCTAACACAGATACGCAGTATTTT. Its protein product is CASSFTSGGANTDTQYF.

The V gene is TRBV11-2, the J gene TRBJ2-7, with D uncertain. V was clipped by 6 bases and J by 2 bases, with 8 bases between them. Germline CDR1 is SGHAT and CDR2 is FQNNGV. CDR3 length equals 12 residues. The CDR3 nucleotides read TGTGCCAGCAGTCGGAGCCCCTACGAGCAGTACTTC. Amino acids: CASSRSPYEQYF.

The rearrangement uses TRBV27 and TRBJ2-3, with D possibly being TRBD2 (7 bases). This CDR3 is built from 15 residues. Per germline, CDR1 MNHEY and CDR2 SMNVEV (reference sequence). V gave up 6 bases and J gave up 5 bases, with 18 bases separating them. The CDR3 DNA sequence: TGTGCCAGCAGGATCCCCGGGGGGCCCGGAGATACGCAGTATTTT. This codes for CASRIPGGPGDTQYF.

The chain links TRBV19 to TRBJ2-3; a weak D match, TRBD1 (7 bases). The germline V gene has CDR1 LNHDA and CDR2 SQIVND (reference sequence). CDR3 length equals 17 residues. V was clipped by 1 base and J by 2 bases, with 16 bases between them. The CDR3 reads CASSIGGTVGPTDTQYF. The CDR3 DNA follows: TGTGCCAGTAGTATAGGCGGGACAGTGGGACCCACAGATACGCAGTATTTT.

The V gene is TRBV7-9, the J gene TRBJ2-7, with TRBD1 as a possible D gene (5 bases). V was clipped by 5 bases and J by 0 bases, with 11 bases between them. Germline lookup yields CDR1 SEHNR and CDR2 FQNEAQ (reference sequence). The CDR3 has 14 amino acids. CDR3 in DNA: TGTGCCAGCAGCGACCGACAGAGCTCCTACGAGCAGTACTTC. It specifies CASSDRQSSYEQYF.

This clone was picked up one time. Within the sample, other DNA sequences also encode this same CDR3. The V and J genes are TRBV18 and TRBJ2-7; the D is unclear. The ends were cut back, 3 bases at V and 3 bases at J, with 3 bases in the middle. Per germline, CDR1 KGHSH and CDR2 LQKENI. This CDR3 is 11 amino acids long. The CDR3 nucleotides read TGTGCCAGCTCACCGGGCTACGAGCAGTACTTC. It is translated as CASSPGYEQYF.

J is TRBJ2-3 and V is TRBV4-2; no firm D call. Looked up from germline, CDR1 is LGHNA and CDR2 is YNFKEQ. V was pared by 0 bases and J by 5 bases, with 6 bases between. CDR3 size: 13 residues. The CDR3 loop reads CASSQDRVDTQYF. CDR3 DNA sequence: TGTGCCAGCAGCCAAGATCGGGTAGATACGCAGTATTTT.

The chain joins TRBV28 to TRBJ1-4; D uncertain. The V end was cut by 8 bases, the J end by 2 bases, with 9 bases between. Germline V gives CDR1 MDHEN, CDR2 SYDVKM. The CDR3 runs to 13 residues. CDR3 amino acids: CASGWATNEKLFF. The DNA of the CDR3 is TGTGCCAGCGGATGGGCTACTAATGAAAAACTGTTTTTT. Supplemented by reference TRBV28 and TRBJ1-4, the full variable domain reads DVKVTQSSRYLVKRTGEKVFLECVQDMDHENMFWYRQDPGLGLRLIYFSYDVKMKEKGDIPEGYSVSREKKERFSLILESASTNQTSMYLCASGWATNEKLFFGSGTQLSVL.

The chain links TRBV19 to TRBJ1-1, with 7 bases fitting TRBD1. CDR3 length equals 15 residues. Trimming took 5 bases from V and 0 from J; bases not matched to a gene: 6. Germline CDR1 is LNHDA and CDR2 is SQIVND (reference sequence). CDR3 coding DNA: TGTGCCAGTAGTCTAATGACAGGGCTGAACACTGAAGCTTTCTTT. It yields the protein CASSLMTGLNTEAFF. Drawing the rest from reference TRBV19 and TRBJ1-1, the complete variable domain is DGGITQSPKYLFRKEGQNVTLSCEQNLNHDAMYWYRQDPGQGLRLIYYSQIVNDFQKGDIAEGYSVSREKKESFPLTVTSAQKNPTAFYLCASSLMTGLNTEAFFGQGTRLTVV.

This clone was detected only a few times. This rearrangement joins TRBV7-9 to TRBJ1-2, with a tentative D call TRBD1 (6 bases). Germline CDR1 reads SEHNR; CDR2 reads FQNEAQ (reference sequence). This CDR3 contains 13 residues. The V end lost 5 bases, the J end lost 7 bases, and 14 bases lay between the germline ends. CDR3 sequence (DNA): TGTGCCAGCAGCCTAGAGACAGGACCTGGCTACACCTTC. Translation: CASSLETGPGYTF.

This clone was counted between two and nine times. This sample includes further DNA sequences coding for the same CDR3. DNA of the CDR3: TGTGCCATTGCAGGAAGCTCCTACGAGCAGTACTTC. Its translation is CAIAGSSYEQYF. The J gene is TRBJ2-7, the V gene TRBV10-3; D unresolved. The CDR3 extends over 12 amino acids. V lost 9 bases and J lost 0, with 9 bases in between. CDR1 and CDR2 from the germline V gene are ENHRY and SYGVKD.

The rearrangement uses TRBV5-1 and TRBJ2-7, with TRBD1 matching over 7 bases. The CDR3 extends over 15 amino acids. Germline V gene data show CDR1 as SGHRS and CDR2 as YFSETQ. V trimming: 1 base; J trimming: 4 bases; junction bases outside the gene matches: 8. The CDR3 bases are TGCGCCAGCAGCTTGCTTACAGGGGTCCAGTACGAGCAGTACTTC. As protein: CASSLLTGVQYEQYF.

The CDR3 DNA follows: TGTGCCAGCAGCTTATGGGAAAGGGGAAATTCACCCCTCCACTTT. This sequence encodes CASSLWERGNSPLHF. The J gene is TRBJ1-6, the V gene TRBV7-2, with TRBD1 as a possible D gene (5 bases). Trimming removed 2 bases at V and 7 bases at J, with 12 bases between. Germline assignment: CDR1 SGHTA and CDR2 FQGNSA. The CDR3 sequence is 15 residues long.

Comments on this clone: At one end the junction does not follow the germline gene, possibly because of a read error. The chain joins TRBV19 to TRBJ2-7, with D perhaps given as TRBD1 or TRBD2 (5 bases each). Germline V gene data show CDR1 as LNHDA and CDR2 as SQIVND (reference sequence). CDR3 length: 14 residues. The CDR3 DNA sequence: TGTGCCAGTAGTATGGGACCGGCTTCCTCCGAGCAGTACTTC. Protein: CASSMGPASSEQYF.

The V gene is TRBV20-1, the J gene TRBJ2-1; tentatively, D is TRBD1 or TRBD2 (5 bases each). CDR3 length equals 11 residues. V shed 5 bases and J shed 9 bases, with 11 bases lying between them. In germline, CDR1 is DFQATT, CDR2 SNEGSKA (reference sequence). In DNA, the CDR3 is TGCAGTGCTCCCGACAGCGGTGAGCAGTTCTTC. Translation gives CSAPDSGEQFF.

This clone was detected only once. J is TRBJ1-4 and V is TRBV7-2, with a tentative D call TRBD1 (5 bases). Germline loops: CDR1 SGHTA, CDR2 FQGNSA. CDR3 size: 14 residues. V lost 6 bases and J lost 8, with 16 bases in between. The CDR3 DNA reads as TGTGCCAGCAGAAAAGACAGCCTGGGGGAAAAACTGTTTTTT. It translates to CASRKDSLGEKLFF.